These 20 T cell receptor beta chains were all obtained from the same sample, sequenced in a study of blood T cell repertoires in COVID-19. The repertoire was sequenced with immunoSEQ multiplex PCR; TCRdb's copy has only in-frame clones and lacks some. The sample holds 130,000 to 150,000 clones, roughly 90% seen once. The sample consisted of peripheral blood. These receptor sequences come from a man aged 45 to 65 with active or convalescent COVID-19.

CDR3 amino acids: CASTQTGADTQYF. The CDR3, as DNA: TGTGCCAGTACACAAACAGGGGCAGATACGCAGTATTTT. This chain links TRBV19 with TRBJ2-3; 7 bases fit TRBD1. The germline V gene has CDR1 LNHDA and CDR2 SQIVND (reference sequence). CDR3 size: 13 residues. The V and J ends lost 7 bases and 4 bases, in that order; junction bases with no gene match: 5. Based on the CDR3 plus reference TRBV19 and TRBJ2-3, the full variable domain is DGGITQSPKYLFRKEGQNVTLSCEQNLNHDAMYWYRQDPGQGLRLIYYSQIVNDFQKGDIAEGYSVSREKKESFPLTVTSAQKNPTAFYLCASTQTGADTQYFGPGTRLTVL.

The rearrangement joins TRBV19 to TRBJ1-1; D perhaps matches TRBD1 (5 bases). The CDR3 has 13 amino acids. V lost 6 bases and J 8 bases, leaving 16 bases between the germline ends. From germline, CDR1 is LNHDA and CDR2 SQIVND (reference sequence). The CDR3 spells CASSLGGVREAFF. The CDR3 nucleotides are TGTGCCAGTAGCCTGGGGGGTGTCAGAGAAGCTTTCTTT.

The J gene is TRBJ2-7, the V gene TRBV2, with 8 bases identical to TRBD1. Germline V CDR1 and CDR2: SNHLY, FYNNEI. There are 14 residues in the CDR3. V dropped 5 bases and J dropped 3; count of bases not matched to a gene: 6. The CDR3 DNA reads as TGTGCCAGCAGTCCTCCGGACAGGGACTACGAGCAGTACTTC. Translating it yields CASSPPDRDYEQYF.

This clone was observed a few times. The CDR3 here is CASSERIAGRRYEQFF. The CDR3 coding sequence is TGTGCCAGCAGTGAACGGATAGCGGGACGTCGCTATGAGCAGTTCTTC. The gene calls are TRBV2 and TRBJ2-1; 8 bases fit TRBD2. V was clipped by 2 bases and J by 8 bases; unmatched bases: 11. Germline CDR1 and CDR2: SNHLY and FYNNEI. The CDR3 is made up of 16 amino acids.

As concerns this clone: Since a much larger clone is just one base distant, this may be a read error. The same CDR3 also results from other DNA sequences found in this sample. V gene TRBV18 combines with J gene TRBJ1-1, with D possibly matching TRBD1 (5 bases). Germline CDR1 KGHSH, CDR2 LQKENI. CDR3 length: 15 residues. The CDR3 DNA reads as TGTGCTTCCAGACAAGGAAACACAGGGAACACTGAAGCTTTCTTT. Translation gives CASRQGNTGNTEAFF. The full variable domain, in which reference TRBV18 and TRBJ1-1 provide the parts outside the CDR3, is NAGVMQNPRHLVRRRGQEARLRCSPMKGHSHVYWYRQLPEEGLKFMVYLQKENIIDESGMPKERFSAEFPKEGPSILRIQQVVRGDSAAYFCASRQGNTGNTEAFFGQGTRLTVV.

J is TRBJ1-2 and V is TRBV6-5, with a tentative D call TRBD1 (5 bases). V was pared by 1 base and J by 5 bases, with 14 bases between. There are 15 residues in the CDR3. In germline, CDR1 is MNHEY, CDR2 SVGAGI. The CDR3 spells CASSYLQAAWYGYTF. The CDR3 nucleotides are TGTGCCAGCAGTTACTTACAGGCCGCTTGGTATGGCTACACCTTC.

V and J are TRBV24-1 and TRBJ2-1; 11 positions match TRBD2. Germline V gene sequence: CDR1 KGHDR, CDR2 SFDVKD. Losses at the gene ends were 2 bases for V and 7 bases for J; bases not matched to a gene: 12. There are 18 residues in the CDR3. CDR3 sequence: CATSDSLVAGGQVNEQFF. As DNA, the CDR3 is TGTGCCACCAGTGATTCCCTAGTAGCGGGAGGGCAAGTGAATGAGCAGTTCTTC.

The V and J genes are TRBV7-2 and TRBJ1-1; tentatively, D is TRBD1 (6 bases). This CDR3 contains 14 residues. Deletions cut 5 bases from V and 5 bases from J, with 15 bases between. CDR1 and CDR2 (germline): SGHTA, FQGNSA. DNA for the CDR3: TGTGCCAGCAGCCTACAGGGCCCACGGACTGAAGCTTTCTTT. Translating it yields CASSLQGPRTEAFF. Full variable domain (rest looked up from reference TRBV7-2 and TRBJ1-1): GAGVSQSPSNKVTEKGKDVELRCDPISGHTALYWYRQSLGQGLEFLIYFQGNSAPDKSGLPSDRFSAERTGGSVSTLTIQRTQQEDSAVYLCASSLQGPRTEAFFGQGTRLTVV.

This rearrangement joins TRBV28 to TRBJ1-6, with 7 bases fitting TRBD1. Germline V gene lookup returns CDR1 MDHEN and CDR2 SYDVKM. The CDR3 is 18 residues long. Trimming cost V 5 bases and J 8 bases; bases outside gene matches: 18. The CDR3 sequence: CASSQTGLAEGAYSPLHF. The CDR3 bases are TGTGCCAGCAGTCAAACGGGACTCGCTGAGGGGGCGTATTCACCCCTCCACTTT.

V gene TRBV5-1 combines with J gene TRBJ1-2, with unresolved D. Trimming pared 0 bases from V and 0 bases from J, leaving 18 bases between. Looked up from germline, CDR1 is SGHRS and CDR2 is YFSETQ. This CDR3 comprises 18 residues. CDR3 DNA: TGCGCCAGCAGCTTGGCCGGGGTTATACAGAAACCTAACTATGGCTACACCTTC. It yields the protein CASSLAGVIQKPNYGYTF.

This clone was observed a handful of times. The chain uses TRBV14 and TRBJ2-3; a possible D gene is TRBD2 (6 bases). Per germline, CDR1 SGHDN and CDR2 FVKESK. Trimming left V 5 bases short and J 5 bases short, with 20 bases between. This CDR3 spans 16 amino acids. The CDR3 loop reads CASSRPGVGRGDTQYF. CDR3 sequence (DNA): TGTGCCAGCAGCAGGCCAGGAGTCGGGCGGGGAGATACGCAGTATTTT.

This chain links TRBV6-5 with TRBJ2-7, with TRBD2 matching over 8 bases. Per germline, CDR1 MNHEY and CDR2 SVGAGI. The CDR3 has 12 residues. J lost 2 bases, V lost 6 bases, and 0 bases had no gene match. CDR3 nucleotides: TGTGCCAGCAGCGGGAGGGCCTACGAGCAGTACTTC. Protein product: CASSGRAYEQYF.

V and J are TRBV27 and TRBJ2-2; D is possibly TRBD2 (5 bases). Trimming removed 8 bases at V and 3 bases at J, with 28 bases between. Germline CDR1 is MNHEY and CDR2 is SMNVEV (reference sequence). The CDR3 extends over 19 amino acids. The CDR3 DNA follows: TGTGCCAGCTCAAGGAGGCGGCCCTTCACAAAAAATGACACCGGGGAGCTGTTTTTT. Translated: CASSRRRPFTKNDTGELFF.

J is TRBJ2-7 and V is TRBV27; 7 nucleotides agree with TRBD1. J lost 5 bases, V lost 2 bases, and 0 bases had no gene match. This CDR3 spans 12 amino acids. CDR1 MNHEY and CDR2 SMNVEV come from the germline V gene (reference sequence). CDR3 amino acids: CASSLQGDEQYF. Here the CDR3 DNA reads TGTGCCAGCAGTTTACAGGGGGACGAGCAGTACTTC.

The V gene is TRBV5-6, the J gene TRBJ2-1, with D tentatively TRBD2 (5 bases). Germline V CDR1 and CDR2: SGHDT, YYEEEE. Trimming took 0 bases from V and 9 from J, leaving 7 bases between them. There are 12 residues in the CDR3. CDR3: CASSLGGSEQFF. CDR3 DNA: TGTGCCAGCAGCTTGGGAGGGTCTGAGCAGTTCTTC.

This clone turned up a few times. The rearrangement links TRBV19 to TRBJ2-3, with D unclear. Germline V gene lookup returns CDR1 LNHDA and CDR2 SQIVND (reference sequence). Trimming stripped 4 bases from V and 4 bases from J, with 12 bases between. This CDR3 is 14 amino acids long. The CDR3 DNA sequence: TGTGCCAGTAGTAGGTCCGCTAATCCAGATACGCAGTATTTT. The encoded protein is CASSRSANPDTQYF.

The V and J genes are TRBV28 and TRBJ1-2, with a possible D match to TRBD1 (5 bases). V was pared by 5 bases and J by 3 bases, with 19 bases between. The CDR3 totals 16 residues. Germline V gene lookup returns CDR1 MDHEN and CDR2 SYDVKM. The CDR3 DNA reads as TGTGCCAGCAGTCCCCTATTTGGTCCGGGGGACTATGGCTACACCTTC. It translates to CASSPLFGPGDYGYTF.

This clone has a handful of counts. V gene TRBV9 combines with J gene TRBJ2-1; 9 bases are shared with TRBD2. Unmatched junction bases numbered 1, after V lost 1 base and J lost 14 bases. Germline CDR1 and CDR2: SGDLS and YYNGEE. The CDR3 covers 11 residues. The CDR3 loop reads CASSVSGRKFF. The CDR3 DNA is TGTGCCAGCAGCGTAAGCGGGAGGAAGTTCTTC.

The chain is built from TRBV3-1 (or the pseudogene TRBV3-2) and TRBJ2-5, with D possibly TRBD2 on 6 matching bases. Per the germline V gene, CDR1 is LGHDT and CDR2 is YNNKEL (reference sequence). Trimming stripped 2 bases from V and 4 bases from J, with 11 bases between. The CDR3 covers 14 residues. The CDR3 nucleotides are TGTGCCAGCAGCCAACTAGCGCGAAGAGAGACCCAGTACTTC. The encoded protein is CASSQLARRETQYF.

The V gene is TRBV5-1, the J gene TRBJ2-7, with 9 nucleotides matching TRBD2. The germline CDR1 and CDR2 sequences are SGHRS and YFSETQ. The CDR3 spans 15 residues. J gave up 5 bases and V 1 base, and 7 bases lay outside the gene matches. This CDR3 reads CASSLLAGGRNEQYF. The CDR3 DNA follows: TGCGCCAGCAGCTTGCTGGCGGGAGGGAGGAACGAGCAGTACTTC.